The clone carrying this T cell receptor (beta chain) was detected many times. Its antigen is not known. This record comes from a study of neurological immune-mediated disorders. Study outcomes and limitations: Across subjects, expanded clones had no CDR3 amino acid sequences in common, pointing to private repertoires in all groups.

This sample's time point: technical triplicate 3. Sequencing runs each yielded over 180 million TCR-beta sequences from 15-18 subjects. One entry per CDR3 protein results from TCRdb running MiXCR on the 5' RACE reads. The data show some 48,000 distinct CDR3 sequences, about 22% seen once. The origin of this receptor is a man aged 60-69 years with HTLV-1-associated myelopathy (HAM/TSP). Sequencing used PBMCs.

The CDR3 reads CASSSLQGYTEAFF. The CDR3 region has the DNA TGTGCCAGCAGCTCACTACAGGGGTACACTGAAGCTTTCTTT. The chain joins TRBV11-2 to TRBJ1-1, with 7 nucleotides matching TRBD1. CDR1 is SGHAT and CDR2 is FQNNGV in the germline V gene. The CDR3 extends over 14 amino acids. V lost 4 bases to trimming and J lost 3 bases; unmatched junction nucleotides: 5. Supplemented by reference TRBV11-2 and TRBJ1-1, the full variable domain reads EAGVAQSPRYKIIEKRQSVAFWCNPISGHATLYWYQQILGQGPKLLIQFQNNGVVDDSQLPKDRFSAERLKGVDSTLKIQPAKLEDSAVYLCASSSLQGYTEAFFGQGTRLTVV.